This entry is about one T cell receptor (beta chain). Its antigen is currently unknown. These data are taken from a study of shared clonotypes between healthy human individuals. This CDR3 comprises 14 residues. The germline V and J ends were trimmed by 6 bases and 0 bases, with 9 bases remaining between them. Germline CDR1 reads SEHNR; CDR2 reads FQNEAQ (reference sequence). The method was immunoSEQ multiplex PCR; TCRdb's version includes in-frame clones alone and lacks a portion of them. The sample contains about 2.2 million clones, 80% to 95% of which appear only once. Naivety among CD8 cells was defined by CD45RO negativity and positive CCR7 selection, thereby excluding terminally differentiated effector memory CD45RA+ cells. Study findings and constraints: Across a handful of donors, naive CD4 shared 5% to 6.5%, naive CD8 over 3%, memory CD4 approximately 2.5%, memory CD8 about 0.38%.

This sequence originates from a man between 18 and 29 years old in good health. Some clones in this sample may be carry-over from other donors' samples. This rearrangement joins TRBV7-9 to TRBJ2-4; tentatively, D is TRBD1 or TRBD2 (6 bases each). Sequenced material: naive CD8+ T cells from PBMCs. CDR3 protein: CASSGGLAKNIQYF. The CDR3 region has the DNA TGTGCCAGCAGTGGGGGGCTAGCCAAAAACATTCAGTACTTC.